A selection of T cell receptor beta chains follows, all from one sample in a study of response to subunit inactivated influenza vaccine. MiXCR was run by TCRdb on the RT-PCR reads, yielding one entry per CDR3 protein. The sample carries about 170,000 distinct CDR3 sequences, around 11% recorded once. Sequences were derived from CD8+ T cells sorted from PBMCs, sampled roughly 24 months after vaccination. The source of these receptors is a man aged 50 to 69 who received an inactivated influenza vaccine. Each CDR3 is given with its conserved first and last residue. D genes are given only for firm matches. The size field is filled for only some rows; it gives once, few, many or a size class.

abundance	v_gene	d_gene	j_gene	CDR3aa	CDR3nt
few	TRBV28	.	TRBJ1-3	CASRPPGRRNTIYF	TGTGCCAGCAGACCGCCGGGGCGAAGAAACACCATATATTTT
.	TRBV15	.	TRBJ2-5	CATSRGTGLTETQYF	TGTGCCACCAGCAGAGGGACAGGACTAACGGAGACCCAGTACTTC
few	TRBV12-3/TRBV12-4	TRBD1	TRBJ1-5	CASISGQGSNQPQHF	TGTGCCAGCATATCGGGACAGGGTAGCAATCAGCCCCAGCATTTT
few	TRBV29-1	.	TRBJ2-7	CSVRQVAEWTYEQYF	TGCAGCGTTCGACAGGTCGCTGAATGGACCTACGAGCAGTACTTC
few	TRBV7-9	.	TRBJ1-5	CASSLVNQPQHF	TGTGCCAGCAGCTTAGTGAATCAGCCCCAGCATTTT
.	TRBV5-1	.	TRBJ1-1	CASSRGRMNTEAFF	TGCGCCAGCAGCCGGGGTCGGATGAACACTGAAGCTTTCTTT
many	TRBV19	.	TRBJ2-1	CASSIADSSYNEQFF	TGTGCCAGTAGTATCGCGGACAGCTCCTACAATGAGCAGTTCTTC
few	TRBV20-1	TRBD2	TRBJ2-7	CSARGGTSGLYEQYF	TGCAGTGCTAGAGGGGGGACTAGCGGCCTCTACGAGCAGTACTTC
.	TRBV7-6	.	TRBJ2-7	CASSLVFGGVEQYF	TGTGCCAGCAGCTTAGTATTTGGGGGAGTTGAGCAGTACTTC
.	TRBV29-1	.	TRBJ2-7	CSARGGAGSYEQYF	TGCAGCGCCCGAGGGGGAGCTGGTTCTTACGAGCAGTACTTC
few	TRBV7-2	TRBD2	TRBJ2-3	CASSPRGVPSTDTQYF	TGTGCCAGCAGCCCTCGGGGGGTCCCTAGCACAGATACGCAGTATTTT
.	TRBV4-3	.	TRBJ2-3	CASSPNLADTQYF	TGCGCCAGCAGCCCCAACTTAGCAGATACGCAGTATTTT
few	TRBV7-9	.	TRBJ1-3	CASSRTGTGNTIYF	TGTGCCAGCAGCAGAACAGGGACAGGAAACACCATATATTTT
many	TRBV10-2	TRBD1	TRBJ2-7	CASKNRGYEQYF	TGCGCCAGCAAAAACAGGGGATACGAGCAGTACTTC
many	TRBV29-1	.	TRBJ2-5	CSVDTSTSGTQYF	TGCAGCGTTGACACTAGCACATCGGGGACCCAGTACTTC
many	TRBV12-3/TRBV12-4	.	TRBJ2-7	CASSFGRLHYEQYF	TGTGCCAGCAGTTTTGGCAGGCTCCACTACGAGCAGTACTTC
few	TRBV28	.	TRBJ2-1	CASSLLSWTGLQLSSYNEQFF	TGTGCCAGCAGTTTACTCTCTTGGACTGGATTACAACTAAGCTCCTACAATGAGCAGTTCTTC
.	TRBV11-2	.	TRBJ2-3	CASSSIDRITDTQYF	TGTGCCAGCAGCTCTATAGACAGGATCACAGATACGCAGTATTTT
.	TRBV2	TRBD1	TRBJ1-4	CASSEAGTGGFNEKLFF	TGTGCCAGCAGTGAAGCGGGTACAGGGGGATTTAATGAAAAACTGTTTTTT
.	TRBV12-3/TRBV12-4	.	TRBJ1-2	CASSLPSRGYGYTF	TGTGCCAGCAGTTTACCGTCCAGGGGCTATGGCTACACCTTC
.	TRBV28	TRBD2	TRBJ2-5	CASSLTSGGVLGETQYF	TGTGCCAGCAGTTTGACTAGCGGGGGGGTACTTGGAGAGACCCAGTACTTC
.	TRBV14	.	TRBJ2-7	CASSQAGHEQYF	TGTGCCAGCAGCCAAGCCGGGCACGAGCAGTACTTC
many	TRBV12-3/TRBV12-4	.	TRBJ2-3	CASSFDLGRDTDTQYF	TGTGCCAGCAGCTTCGACCTAGGACGGGACACAGATACGCAGTATTTT
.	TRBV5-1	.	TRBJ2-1	CASSMQGKQFF	TGCGCCAGCAGCATGCAGGGGAAGCAGTTCTTC
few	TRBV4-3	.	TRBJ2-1	CASSPLNGNEQFF	TGCGCCAGCAGCCCTTTGAACGGCAATGAGCAGTTCTTC
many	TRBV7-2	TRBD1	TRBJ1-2	CASRDDRVYYGYTF	TGTGCCAGCAGAGACGACAGGGTGTACTATGGCTACACCTTC
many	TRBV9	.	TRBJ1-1	CASSVMSYTEAFF	TGTGCCAGCAGCGTAATGTCCTACACTGAAGCTTTCTTT
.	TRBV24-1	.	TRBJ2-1	CATSDLPALEQFF	TGTGCCACCAGTGATTTGCCGGCCCTTGAGCAGTTCTTC
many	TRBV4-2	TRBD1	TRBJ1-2	CASSSPGQGDYGYTF	TGTGCCAGCAGCTCGCCGGGACAGGGGGACTATGGCTACACCTTC
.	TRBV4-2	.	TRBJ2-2	CASSQAGVTGELFF	TGTGCCAGCAGCCAAGCAGGGGTCACCGGGGAGCTGTTTTTT
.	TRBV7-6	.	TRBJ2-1	CASSLNGNGINEQFF	TGTGCCAGCAGCTTAAACGGTAACGGTATCAATGAGCAGTTCTTC
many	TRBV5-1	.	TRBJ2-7	CASRYGYEQYF	TGCGCCAGCAGATACGGATACGAGCAGTACTTC
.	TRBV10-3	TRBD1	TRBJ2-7	CATTGEGDEQYF	TGTGCCACGACAGGGGAAGGGGACGAGCAGTACTTC
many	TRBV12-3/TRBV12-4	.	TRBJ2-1	CASSSYAWVMGEQFF	TGTGCCAGCAGTTCATACGCTTGGGTTATGGGTGAGCAGTTCTTC
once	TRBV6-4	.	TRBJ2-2	CASRRQADTGELFF	TGTGCCAGCAGGCGACAGGCTGACACCGGGGAGCTGTTTTTT
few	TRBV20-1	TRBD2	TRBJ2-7	CSARDEGTSAEQYF	TGCAGTGCTAGAGACGAGGGGACTAGCGCCGAGCAGTACTTC
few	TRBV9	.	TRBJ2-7	CASSVASVGVYEQYF	TGTGCCAGCAGCGTAGCTAGCGTTGGAGTATACGAGCAGTACTTC
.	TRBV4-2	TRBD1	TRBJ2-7	CASSDGTGGFYEQYF	TGTGCCAGCAGCGATGGGACAGGGGGCTTTTACGAGCAGTACTTC
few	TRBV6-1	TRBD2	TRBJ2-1	CASSTLAGGLTNEQFF	TGTGCCAGCAGTACCCTAGCGGGAGGCCTGACAAATGAGCAGTTCTTC
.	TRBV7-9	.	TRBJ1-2	CASSLGGAHGYTF	TGTGCCAGCAGCTTAGGGGGGGCGCATGGCTACACCTTC
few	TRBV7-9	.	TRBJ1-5	CASSSGRGSNQPQHF	TGTGCCAGCAGCTCAGGAAGGGGGAGCAATCAGCCCCAGCATTTT
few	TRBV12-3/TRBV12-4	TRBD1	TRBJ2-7	CASSLDRRYEQYF	TGTGCCAGCAGCCTGGACAGGCGGTACGAGCAGTACTTC
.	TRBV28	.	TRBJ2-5	CASSFPTEQETQYF	TGTGCCAGCAGTTTTCCCACAGAACAAGAGACCCAGTACTTC
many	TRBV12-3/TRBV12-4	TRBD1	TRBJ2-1	CASSFPGTGGSHEQFF	TGTGCCAGCAGTTTTCCTGGGACAGGGGGCTCCCATGAGCAGTTCTTC
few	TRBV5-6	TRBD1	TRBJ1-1	CASSWGTVEAFF	TGTGCCAGCAGCTGGGGGACAGTTGAAGCTTTCTTT
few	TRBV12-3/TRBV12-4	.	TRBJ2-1	CASGPWNPGGPYNEQFF	TGTGCCAGCGGCCCTTGGAATCCAGGGGGGCCCTACAATGAGCAGTTCTTC
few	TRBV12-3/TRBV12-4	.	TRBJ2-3	CASTTSMGTMDTQYF	TGTGCCAGCACCACCTCGATGGGGACGATGGATACGCAGTATTTT
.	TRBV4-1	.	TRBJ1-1	CASSQDRNTEAFF	TGCGCCAGCAGCCAAGATCGGAACACTGAAGCTTTCTTT
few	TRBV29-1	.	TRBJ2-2	CSVQVTGELFF	TGCAGCGTTCAAGTGACCGGGGAGCTGTTTTTT
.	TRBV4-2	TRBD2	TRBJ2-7	CASSQDETSGSNEQYF	TGTGCCAGCAGCCAAGATGAGACTAGCGGGAGCAACGAGCAGTACTTC
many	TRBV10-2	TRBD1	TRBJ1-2	CASSAGTGGGYGYTF	TGCGCCAGCAGTGCCGGGACAGGGGGTGGCTATGGCTACACCTTC
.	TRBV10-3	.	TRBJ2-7	CAISLPGDYEQYF	TGTGCCATCAGCCTCCCAGGAGACTACGAGCAGTACTTC
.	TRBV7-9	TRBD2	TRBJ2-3	CASSLVRRGGTDTQYF	TGTGCCAGCAGCTTAGTACGGCGGGGGGGCACAGATACGCAGTATTTT
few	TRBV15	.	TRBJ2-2	CATSSDTGELFF	TGTGCCACCAGCTCAGACACCGGGGAGCTGTTTTTT
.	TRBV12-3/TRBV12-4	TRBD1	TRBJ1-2	CASRSGGDLYGYTF	TGTGCCAGCAGGTCAGGGGGGGACCTCTATGGCTACACCTTC
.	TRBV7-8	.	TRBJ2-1	CASSSSLGSAANEQFF	TGTGCCAGCAGCTCCTCCCTGGGGTCTGCAGCAAATGAGCAGTTCTTC
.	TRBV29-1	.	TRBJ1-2	CSVEGAENYGYTF	TGCAGCGTTGAAGGGGCTGAAAACTATGGCTACACCTTC
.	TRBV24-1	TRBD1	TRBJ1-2	CATRGTGINYGYTF	TGTGCCACCAGAGGGACAGGGATTAACTATGGCTACACCTTC
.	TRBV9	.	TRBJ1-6	CASSGGPSLHF	TGTGCCAGCAGCGGGGGTCCATCCCTCCACTTT